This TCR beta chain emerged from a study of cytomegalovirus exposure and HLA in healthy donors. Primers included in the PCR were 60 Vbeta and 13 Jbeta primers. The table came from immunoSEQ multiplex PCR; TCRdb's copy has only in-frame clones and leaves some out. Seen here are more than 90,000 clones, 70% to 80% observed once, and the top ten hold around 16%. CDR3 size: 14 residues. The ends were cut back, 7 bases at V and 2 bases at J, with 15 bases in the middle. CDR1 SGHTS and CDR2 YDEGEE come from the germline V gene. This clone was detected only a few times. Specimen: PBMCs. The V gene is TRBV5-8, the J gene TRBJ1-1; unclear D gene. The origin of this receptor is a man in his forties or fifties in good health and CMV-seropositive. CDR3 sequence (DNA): TGTGCCAGCGGGCCGTGGGGAGTAAACACTGAAGCTTTCTTT. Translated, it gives CASGPWGVNTEAFF.